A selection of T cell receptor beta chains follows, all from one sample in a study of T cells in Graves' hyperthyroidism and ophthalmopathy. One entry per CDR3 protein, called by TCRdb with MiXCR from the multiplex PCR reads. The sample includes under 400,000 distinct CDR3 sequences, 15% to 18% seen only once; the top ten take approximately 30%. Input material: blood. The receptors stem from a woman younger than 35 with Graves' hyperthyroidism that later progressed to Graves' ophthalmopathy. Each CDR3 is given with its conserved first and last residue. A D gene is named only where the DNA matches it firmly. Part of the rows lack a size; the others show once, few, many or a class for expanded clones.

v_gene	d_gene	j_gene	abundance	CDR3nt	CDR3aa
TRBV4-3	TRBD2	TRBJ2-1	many	TGCGCCAGCAGCCAAGACCGACTAGCGGGAGCCGATGAGCAGTTCTTC	CASSQDRLAGADEQFF
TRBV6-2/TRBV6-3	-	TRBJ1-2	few	TGTACCAGCAGTTCCACAAGACAGGCAACTAACTATGGCTACACCTTC	CTSSSTRQATNYGYTF
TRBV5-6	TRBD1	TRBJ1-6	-	TGTGCCAGCAGCTCCACCGGGACAGGGAATTCACCCCTCCACTTT	CASSSTGTGNSPLHF
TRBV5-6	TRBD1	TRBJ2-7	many	TGTGCCAGCAGCTTTTTGGACAGGGATTCCTACGAGCAGTACTTC	CASSFLDRDSYEQYF
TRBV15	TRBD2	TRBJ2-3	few	TGTGCCACCAGCAGACTAACACTAGCGGGAGGTTCCACAGATACGCAGTATTTT	CATSRLTLAGGSTDTQYF
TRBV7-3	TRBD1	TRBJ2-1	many	TGTGCCAGCAGCACGACAGGGGGCGGGAATGAGCAGTTCTTC	CASSTTGGGNEQFF
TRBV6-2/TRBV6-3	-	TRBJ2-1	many	TGTGCCAGCAGTTACTCGACGAGACCCAGTTCGGATGAGCAGTTCTTC	CASSYSTRPSSDEQFF
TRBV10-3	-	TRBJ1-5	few	TGTGCCATCAGATCTGGGGGTTCGGGCAATCAGCCCCAGCATTTT	CAIRSGGSGNQPQHF
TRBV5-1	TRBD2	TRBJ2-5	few	TGCGCCAGCAGCTTGGCGACTAGCGGGAGTGAAGAGACCCAGTACTTC	CASSLATSGSEETQYF
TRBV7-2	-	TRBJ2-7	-	TGTGCCAGCAGCTTATTAGGGCAGGGCTCCTACGAGCAGTACTTC	CASSLLGQGSYEQYF
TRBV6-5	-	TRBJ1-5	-	TGTGCCAGCAGTTACTCAGGATATGGCAATCAGCCCCAGCATTTT	CASSYSGYGNQPQHF
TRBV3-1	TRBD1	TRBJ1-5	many	TGTGCCAGCAGCCAATCAGGGGGTCAGCCCCAGCATTTT	CASSQSGGQPQHF
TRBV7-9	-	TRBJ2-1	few	TGTGCCAGCAGCTTAGCCGAGACTAGAGGCAATGAGCAGTTCTTC	CASSLAETRGNEQFF
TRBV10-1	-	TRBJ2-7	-	TGCGCCAGCAGTGAGTCTGGACAATACGAGCAGTACTTC	CASSESGQYEQYF
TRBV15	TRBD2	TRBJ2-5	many	TGTGCCACCAGCAGAGAAGCAGCGGGAGGGCCCTGGGAGACCCAGTACTTC	CATSREAAGGPWETQYF
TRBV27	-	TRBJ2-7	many	TGTGCCAGCAGTCCATCGACAGGACTAACGGCCTACGAGCAGTACTTC	CASSPSTGLTAYEQYF
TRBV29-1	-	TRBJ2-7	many	TGCAGCGTTGAAATGTCCGACTACGAGCAGTACTTC	CSVEMSDYEQYF
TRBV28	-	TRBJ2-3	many	TGTGCCAGCAGTTTCCCAGTCGGGAGAACAGATACGCAGTATTTT	CASSFPVGRTDTQYF
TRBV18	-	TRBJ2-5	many	TGTGCCAGCTCACTTTCCTCTTCGGCACAAGAGACCCAGTACTTC	CASSLSSSAQETQYF
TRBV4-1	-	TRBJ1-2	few	TGCGCCAGCAGCCAAGACTCAGCTAACTATGGCTACACCTTC	CASSQDSANYGYTF
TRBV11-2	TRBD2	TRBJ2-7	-	TGTGCCAGCAGCTCCCTACTAGCGGGAGGGTGGGAGCAGTACTTC	CASSSLLAGGWEQYF
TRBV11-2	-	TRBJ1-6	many	TGTGCCAGCAGCTCTCTACGACGGAAGACTCCCCACTTT	CASSSLRRKTPHF
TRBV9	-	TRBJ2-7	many	TGTGCCAGCAGCGTAGCCCCCGGACTCAGCGAGCAGTACTTC	CASSVAPGLSEQYF
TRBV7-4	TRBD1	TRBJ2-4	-	TGTACCAGCAGCTTAGTCCCAGGGGGCGAGGGAAACATTCAGTACTTC	CTSSLVPGGEGNIQYF
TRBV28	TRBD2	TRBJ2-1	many	TGTGCCAGCAGTTTATTTGTGACTAGCGGTAACAATGAGCAGTTCTTC	CASSLFVTSGNNEQFF
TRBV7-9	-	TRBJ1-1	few	TGTGCCAGCAGCTTAGGGGCGCGAGGGACTGAAGCTTTCTTT	CASSLGARGTEAFF
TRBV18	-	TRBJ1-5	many	TGTGCCAGCTCACGACCGGGACTAGCGGCAAATCAGCCCCAGCATTTT	CASSRPGLAANQPQHF
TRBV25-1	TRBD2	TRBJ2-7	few	TGTGCCAGCAGTGAGACAACGGGCGGGAGCGCCGGGGGTGAGCAGTACTTC	CASSETTGGSAGGEQYF
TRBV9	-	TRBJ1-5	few	TGTGCCAGCAGCGTAGGGCCGGGGAGGAGTCAGCCCCAGCATTTT	CASSVGPGRSQPQHF
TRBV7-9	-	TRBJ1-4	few	TGTGCCAGCAGCTTAAGTGATGAAAAACTGTTTTTT	CASSLSDEKLFF
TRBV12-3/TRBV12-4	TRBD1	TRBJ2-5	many	TGTGCCAGCAAAGATGGCGACAGGGGGTTAGAGACCCAGTACTTC	CASKDGDRGLETQYF
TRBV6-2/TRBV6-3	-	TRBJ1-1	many	TGTGCCAGCAGCTGGTATTACACTGAAGCTTTCTTT	CASSWYYTEAFF
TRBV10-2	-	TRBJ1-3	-	TGCGCCAGCAGTGTTTCTGGAAACACCATATATTTT	CASSVSGNTIYF
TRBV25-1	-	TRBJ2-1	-	TGTGCCAGCAGTGAACCGGAAACAGGGTCCGTTGAGCAGTTCTTC	CASSEPETGSVEQFF
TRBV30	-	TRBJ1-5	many	TGTGCCTGGAGCGCCGGGGGGGGTAGCAATCAGCCCCAGCATTTT	CAWSAGGGSNQPQHF
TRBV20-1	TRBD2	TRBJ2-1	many	TGCAGTGCTACCCTAGACGTCCAGCGGGAGGTTTACAATGAGCAGTTCTTC	CSATLDVQREVYNEQFF
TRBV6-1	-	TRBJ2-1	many	TGTGCCAGCTGGCTAGGGGGAAGCCATGAGCAGTTCTTC	CASWLGGSHEQFF
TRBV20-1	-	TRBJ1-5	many	TGCAGTGCTGAACTCAATGGCCCGGACTATCAGCCCCAGCATTTT	CSAELNGPDYQPQHF
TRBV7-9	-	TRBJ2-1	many	TGTGCCAGCAGCCAGCCACGGAAAAGTGAGCAGTTCTTC	CASSQPRKSEQFF
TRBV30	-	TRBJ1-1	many	TGTGCCTGGAGCACGGGGGGGGAGACTGAAGCTTTCTTT	CAWSTGGETEAFF
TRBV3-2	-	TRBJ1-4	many	TGTGCCAGCAGCCCATCCCACGCCGTTGCAACTAATGAAAAACTGTTTTTT	CASSPSHAVATNEKLFF